The TCR beta chain under discussion was sequenced for a study of blood T cell repertoires in COVID-19 (dated by TCRdb to 2019 to 2021). Context from the whole study: The collaborator samples originated in the United States, Italy and Spain and spanned the acute and convalescent phases of COVID-19. The material from the prospective study consisted of cDNA or gDNA derived from T cells, B-cell-depleted T cells, or PBMCs. Subjects who had been exposed to COVID-19, were actively infected with it, or had recovered from it provided the deeply sampled blood TCRbeta repertoires that made up the dataset. The repertoires were released in a freely available public database meant as a resource for research on the immune response to SARS-CoV-2. Samples came from the ongoing ImmuneRACE study (first 160 participants) plus 1,254 subjects from 6 global collaborators. A de-identified subject ID, COVID-19 status, age in years and sex were almost always included in the sample metadata. Where HLA class I and class II types were available, the types were taken from metadata supplied by the sample provider, not from assay-based typing. General study outcomes and caveats: The quantity of clinical and demographic metadata differed by source and by participant and was supplied without curation.

TCRbeta CDR3 regions were amplified from genomic DNA using the immunoSEQ Assay, a bias-controlled multiplex PCR. In the source study's methods: Within the assay, amplification of reference gene primers was used to estimate how many nucleated cells each sample contained. To quantify the absolute abundance of each unique TCRbeta CDR3 rearrangement, sequence reads were collapsed and filtered. For each sample, productive Simpson clonality was calculated by taking the square root of Simpson's diversity index across productive rearrangements. The clones in this table, taken by TCRdb from immuneACCESS, are in-frame only. Not every clone is retained; where verified, under half of the shortfall comes from an unresolved V gene, and the cause of the rest is unknown. V, J and clone size reflect that table, while D and trimming were determined from the DNA. This sample is represented by fewer than 200,000 clones; approximately 86% of them were singletons. The ten largest make up 2% to 3% of the sample.

CDR1 and CDR2 are read off the germline V gene as MDHEN and SYDVKM. Its CDR3 holds 16 amino acids, cysteine through phenylalanine. Solely the CDR3 DNA is kept, with 48 bases framed from the first base. V is pared back by 6 bases and J by 3 bases, with 20 bases lying between the germline termini. In Seattle, one collaborating source enrolled patients while the infection was active and tracked those patients longitudinally over the course of disease. Each collaborating institution followed its own protocols to collect whole blood in K2EDTA tubes. For TCRbeta analysis, collaborators shipped samples as frozen whole blood, isolated PBMCs, or DNA extracted from either of those sample types. On this clone itself: Its target antigen remains unknown. No base qualities exist here, and no much larger clone lies one base off it.

The specimen sequenced was peripheral blood. This TCR was sampled from an elderly woman with COVID-19, enrolled during active disease. In this chain, TRBV28 is recombined with TRBJ1-1, with the D gene not confidently named. The DNA sequence follows: TGTGCCAGCAGACCATTCCGAGGCGAGGTTTACACTGAAGCTTTCTTT. Translation gives CASRPFRGEVYTEAFF.